Listed below are T cell receptor beta chains from one sample, sequenced in a study of T cell responses to AZD1222 COVID-19 vaccine. Produced via immunoSEQ multiplex PCR; TCRdb's table is partial and in-frame only. The repertoire has about 110,000 clones, 70% to 90% of them found once; the top ten carry under 3%. The input for sequencing was peripheral blood, taken 28 days after the second AZD1222 dose. The receptors were sampled from an adult who received the AZD1222 COVID-19 vaccine. Both conserved end residues are part of each CDR3. The D gene is left open where the match is weak. A clone size is listed for some rows: how often the clone was seen (once, few, many), or a class if it is expanded.

d_call | j_call | cdr3_length | clone_size | v_call | cdr3_nt | cdr3_aa
TRBD1 | TRBJ2-5 | 16 | . | TRBV7-2 | TGTGCCAGCAGCTTAGCCGCGAGACAGGGCCAAGAGACCCAGTACTTC | CASSLAARQGQETQYF
. | TRBJ2-5 | 14 | . | TRBV15 | TGTGCCACCAGCAGAGATATGGCAGAAGAGACCCAGTACTTC | CATSRDMAEETQYF
TRBD1 | TRBJ1-2 | 13 | . | TRBV5-1 | TGCGCCAGCAGCTTGGACGGACAGGGGGCACGCACCTTC | CASSLDGQGARTF
TRBD1 | TRBJ1-3 | 16 | . | TRBV30 | TGTGCCTGGAGTAGGAGGGGGCTGGGGTCTGGAAACACCATATATTTT | CAWSRRGLGSGNTIYF
. | TRBJ2-5 | 12 | few | TRBV29-1 | TGCAGCGGGGGCGCAGGCCAAGAGACCCAGTACTTC | CSGGAGQETQYF
TRBD2 | TRBJ2-1 | 15 | . | TRBV9 | TGTGCCAGCAGCTTAGACGGGACTAGTCTAAATGAGCAGTTCTTC | CASSLDGTSLNEQFF
. | TRBJ2-2 | 12 | . | TRBV28 | TGTGCCAGCAGTCTTTGGACCGGGGAGCTGTTTTTT | CASSLWTGELFF
TRBD1 | TRBJ1-2 | 14 | . | TRBV5-4 | TGTGCCAGCAGCTTTATACAGGGGTACTATGGCTACACCTTC | CASSFIQGYYGYTF
. | TRBJ1-6 | 16 | . | TRBV30 | TGTGCCTGGAGGGTTGCCGGGACAAGTCATAATTCACCCCTCCACTTT | CAWRVAGTSHNSPLHF
. | TRBJ2-3 | 15 | . | TRBV7-9 | TGTGCCAGCAGCCTCAGACTAGGAAGCACAGATACGCAGTATTTT | CASSLRLGSTDTQYF
. | TRBJ2-3 | 16 | . | TRBV2 | TGTGCCAGCACCAAGGACCCGGGGGCGAGCACAGATACGCAGTATTTT | CASTKDPGASTDTQYF
TRBD2 | TRBJ2-7 | 12 | . | TRBV28 | TGTGCCGCCTCGAGGGAGGGAGTCGAGCAGTACTTC | CAASREGVEQYF
TRBD1 | TRBJ1-6 | 13 | . | TRBV3-1/TRBV3-2 | TGTGCCAGCTCCCGGGACAGGGGCTCACCCCTCCACTTT | CASSRDRGSPLHF
. | TRBJ2-1 | 15 | once | TRBV28 | TGTGCCAGCAGTTTGCAGCCGTCCTCCTACAATGAGCAGTTCTTC | CASSLQPSSYNEQFF
TRBD1 | TRBJ2-5 | 14 | few | TRBV6-5 | TGTGCCAGCAGTACCGGGACAGGGGTAGAGACCCAGTACTTC | CASSTGTGVETQYF
. | TRBJ2-6 | 17 | . | TRBV6-2/TRBV6-3 | TGTGCCAGCAGTTACCGGTTAGCCGGCTCTGGGGCCAACGTCCTGACTTTC | CASSYRLAGSGANVLTF
TRBD2 | TRBJ2-4 | 12 | . | TRBV29-1 | TGCAGCGTTCGCGAGACTAGCTCCGCTCAGTACTTC | CSVRETSSAQYF
. | TRBJ1-1 | 16 | . | TRBV23-1 | TGCGCCAGCAGTCCTCTAAAGCAGGGCATCGTCCCCGAAGCTTTCTTT | CASSPLKQGIVPEAFF
TRBD1 | TRBJ1-5 | 14 | few | TRBV3-1/TRBV3-2 | TGTGCCAGCAGCCAAGGGACAGGACCCGCGGCCCAGCATTTT | CASSQGTGPAAQHF
TRBD2 | TRBJ2-7 | 14 | . | TRBV6-5 | TGTGCCAGCAGTTCTGGACTAGCGGGAGGCGAGCAGTACTTC | CASSSGLAGGEQYF
. | TRBJ1-3 | 14 | . | TRBV19 | TGTGCCAGTAGTCCCCCTCTTCCGGGAAACACCATATATTTT | CASSPPLPGNTIYF
TRBD1 | TRBJ1-5 | 13 | . | TRBV28 | TGTGCCAGCATAGAACAGGGGGTCCGACCCCAGCATTTT | CASIEQGVRPQHF
. | TRBJ2-3 | 15 | once | TRBV30 | TGTGCCTGGAGTGTATTAGGGAGAAGCACAGATACGCAGTATTTT | CAWSVLGRSTDTQYF
. | TRBJ2-7 | 12 | . | TRBV5-5 | TGTGCCAGCAGCTTTTTCCGAGGCGAGCAGTACTTC | CASSFFRGEQYF
. | TRBJ2-2 | 16 | . | TRBV7-2 | TGTGCCAGCAGCTTAGTCTCTATTAGAGGCACCGGGGAGCTGTTTTTT | CASSLVSIRGTGELFF
TRBD1 | TRBJ1-4 | 15 | . | TRBV13 | TGTGCCAGCAGCTGGGGGACAGGGGTTAATGAAAAACTGTTTTTT | CASSWGTGVNEKLFF
TRBD2 | TRBJ2-7 | 15 | medium-sized | TRBV5-1 | TGCGCCAGCAGCCGTAGGACTAGCGGGGACTACGAGCAGTACTTC | CASSRRTSGDYEQYF
TRBD1 | TRBJ1-5 | 18 | . | TRBV20-1 | TGCAGTGCTAGTGGCTGGGGGACAGGGAAGGATCGCAATCAGCCCCAGCATTTT | CSASGWGTGKDRNQPQHF
. | TRBJ1-6 | 14 | once | TRBV5-4 | TGTGCCAGCAGACAGGACAGAAATAATTCACCCCTCCACTTT | CASRQDRNNSPLHF
. | TRBJ1-2 | 15 | once | TRBV7-8 | TGTGCCAGCAGCCCCCGGACCGTGGTAATCAATGGCTACACCTTC | CASSPRTVVINGYTF
. | TRBJ2-7 | 15 | few | TRBV5-1 | TGCGCCAGCAGCGTTAAACAGGGCATCTCCTACGAGCAGTACTTC | CASSVKQGISYEQYF
TRBD1 | TRBJ1-2 | 14 | once | TRBV19 | TGTGCCAGTACCCGACAGGGGGGAAACTATGGCTACACCTTC | CASTRQGGNYGYTF
. | TRBJ2-7 | 14 | . | TRBV3-1/TRBV3-2 | TGTGCCAGCAGCTCCACGTGGGGGGCATACGAGCAGTACTTC | CASSSTWGAYEQYF
. | TRBJ2-5 | 14 | . | TRBV5-6 | TGTGCCAGCAGCTTGGCGGGACCCCAAGAGACCCAGTACTTC | CASSLAGPQETQYF
TRBD2 | TRBJ2-4 | 16 | . | TRBV30 | TGTGCCTGGATAACCGGGACTAGCGGGAGTACAAACATTCAGTACTTC | CAWITGTSGSTNIQYF
TRBD1 | TRBJ1-1 | 17 | . | TRBV14 | TGTGCCAGCAGCCAATATAGACAGGGTAGGAAGAACACTGAAGCTTTCTTT | CASSQYRQGRKNTEAFF
. | TRBJ2-1 | 14 | . | TRBV7-8 | TGTGCCAGCAGCCTGACAGGTCCTAGGGATGAGCAGTTCTTC | CASSLTGPRDEQFF
. | TRBJ2-7 | 13 | . | TRBV27 | TGTGCCAGCAGTCAGGGAGGATTCTACGAGCAGTACTTC | CASSQGGFYEQYF
TRBD1 | TRBJ1-4 | 15 | . | TRBV5-4 | TGTGCCAGCAGCTTGGCGGGACAGACAAATGAAAAACTGTTTTTT | CASSLAGQTNEKLFF
. | TRBJ2-1 | 11 | . | TRBV20-1 | TGCAGTGCTAGAAGTCGAGATGAGCAGTTCTTC | CSARSRDEQFF
TRBD2 | TRBJ2-7 | 15 | once | TRBV6-2/TRBV6-3 | TGTGCCAGCAGTTCCGGGACTAGCGGCTCCTACGAGCAGTACTTC | CASSSGTSGSYEQYF
TRBD1 | TRBJ2-2 | 16 | . | TRBV2 | TGTGCCAGCAGTGTTCACAGGGGGACGAACACCGGGGAGCTGTTTTTT | CASSVHRGTNTGELFF
. | TRBJ1-5 | 14 | . | TRBV4-2 | TGTGCCAGCAGCCAAGAGACAGCTAATCAGCCCCAGCATTTT | CASSQETANQPQHF
TRBD2 | TRBJ2-7 | 16 | . | TRBV30 | TGTGCCTGGACTTCCGGGACTAGCGGGAGGGCCGGTGAGCAGTACTTC | CAWTSGTSGRAGEQYF
. | TRBJ1-2 | 16 | . | TRBV3-1/TRBV3-2 | TGTGCCAGCAGCCAAGATTCAAGGGGCGTGGACTATGGCTACACCTTC | CASSQDSRGVDYGYTF
. | TRBJ2-5 | 15 | . | TRBV7-2 | TGTGCCAGCAGCCCAACCCGGGACTTCCAAGAGACCCAGTACTTC | CASSPTRDFQETQYF
. | TRBJ1-6 | 15 | . | TRBV6-5 | TGTGCCAGCAGCCAACTCGGGCAGGGTAATTCACCCCTCCACTTT | CASSQLGQGNSPLHF
. | TRBJ1-2 | 15 | . | TRBV4-3 | TGCGCCAGCAGCCAAGATGGGCAGGGGAACTATGGCTACACCTTC | CASSQDGQGNYGYTF
TRBD1 | TRBJ1-4 | 14 | . | TRBV6-5 | TGTGCCAGCGGGGCGACAGGGGCGAATGAAAAACTGTTTTTT | CASGATGANEKLFF
TRBD1 | TRBJ1-2 | 16 | . | TRBV18 | TGTGCCAGCTCGTCCGGGACAGGAGATCTTAACTATGGCTACACCTTC | CASSSGTGDLNYGYTF
. | TRBJ2-7 | 11 | . | TRBV2 | TGTGCCAGCAGTCCGTACTACGAGCAGTACTTC | CASSPYYEQYF
TRBD1 | TRBJ2-5 | 17 | . | TRBV3-1/TRBV3-2 | TGTGCCAGCAGCCAGCTCCCCCCGGGACAGGGGGGAGAGACCCAGTACTTC | CASSQLPPGQGGETQYF
. | TRBJ1-2 | 13 | . | TRBV19 | TGTGCCAGTAGCCTGGACGGCACCTATGGCTACACCTTC | CASSLDGTYGYTF
TRBD2 | TRBJ2-4 | 14 | . | TRBV9 | TGTGCCAGCAGCTTGAGCGGGAGGGAAACATTTCAGTACTTC | CASSLSGRETFQYF
. | TRBJ1-2 | 15 | . | TRBV10-3 | TGTGCCATCATTCCGGGGCCCTTAGACCCTATGGGCTACACCTTC | CAIIPGPLDPMGYTF